This entry lists 25 T cell receptor beta chains sequenced from one sample in a study of cytomegalovirus exposure and HLA in healthy donors. The PCR employed 60 Vbeta primers together with 13 Jbeta primers. Clones were read by immunoSEQ multiplex PCR, and TCRdb kept only the in-frame ones, dropping some. Its table lists roughly 50,000 clones. The sequenced sample consisted of PBMCs. Receptors originate from a woman aged 60-75 years in good health and CMV-seropositive.

This chain uses TRBV20-1 with TRBJ1-2; D unclear. V shed 3 bases and J shed 10 bases, with 12 bases lying between them. The CDR3 length is 11 residues. Germline CDR1 is DFQATT and CDR2 is SNEGSKA (reference sequence). The CDR3 DNA is TGCAGTGCTAGTCCCCGGGATTACTACACCTTC. Translation gives CSASPRDYYTF.

The DNA of the CDR3 is TGTGCCAGCAGCCCCCAACCGGGGACACAGAGAGGCACTGAAGCTTTCTTT. It specifies CASSPQPGTQRGTEAFF. The V and J genes are TRBV11-2 and TRBJ1-1; a weak D match, TRBD1 (6 bases). The CDR3 sequence is 17 residues long. Germline CDR1 and CDR2: SGHAT and FQNNGV. Trimming shortened V by 5 bases and J by 4 bases, and 23 bases separated the two germline ends. Variable domain in full (rest from reference TRBV11-2 and TRBJ1-1): EAGVAQSPRYKIIEKRQSVAFWCNPISGHATLYWYQQILGQGPKLLIQFQNNGVVDDSQLPKDRFSAERLKGVDSTLKIQPAKLEDSAVYLCASSPQPGTQRGTEAFFGQGTRLTVV.

The chain recombines TRBV6-5 with TRBJ2-7; TRBD1 aligns across 8 bases. From germline, CDR1 is MNHEY and CDR2 SVGAGI. CDR3 length: 14 amino acids. J lost 5 bases, V lost 6 bases, and 9 bases had no gene match. CDR3 loop: CASRHDRGVDEQYF. In DNA, the CDR3 is TGTGCCAGCAGACATGACAGGGGCGTCGACGAGCAGTACTTC.

This chain links TRBV5-1 with TRBJ2-3; a weak D match, TRBD1 (6 bases). The germline V gene encodes CDR1 SGHRS and CDR2 YFSETQ. The CDR3 is 14 residues long. The V gene lost 4 bases and the J gene lost 2 bases, with 11 bases spanning the gap. The CDR3 coding sequence is TGCGCCAGCAGCCCCGGACAGACCACAGATACGCAGTATTTT. Translating gives CASSPGQTTDTQYF.

For this clone: One junction end does not reproduce the germline sequence, and a read error may be involved. The chain is built from TRBV5-1 and TRBJ1-5; TRBD1 agrees at 8 bases. This CDR3 contains 18 residues. In germline, CDR1 is SGHRS, CDR2 YFSETQ. CDR3 in amino acids: CASSLAPMDRDSNQHQHF. CDR3 coding DNA: TGCGCCAGCAGCTTGGCCCCAATGGACAGGGATAGCAATCAGCACCAGCATTTT.

The rearrangement joins TRBV10-1 to TRBJ2-7; D may be TRBD2 (6 bases). Germline-derived CDR1 and CDR2 are WNHNN and SYGVQD (reference sequence). V gave up 2 bases and J gave up 4 bases, with 12 bases separating them. CDR3 length: 14 residues. CDR3 sequence reads: CASSEGTSFYEQYF. The CDR3 DNA reads as TGCGCCAGCAGTGAGGGCACTAGCTTTTACGAGCAGTACTTC.

CDR3 nucleotides: TGTGCCAGCAGCCGGGGTAAAGAGACCCAGTACTTC. It encodes CASSRGKETQYF. V is TRBV9 and J is TRBJ2-5; D is possibly TRBD2 (5 bases). Trimming took 4 bases from V and 3 from J, leaving 7 bases between them. This CDR3 contains 12 residues. Germline V gene data show CDR1 as SGDLS and CDR2 as YYNGEE.

This rearrangement joins TRBV27 to TRBJ1-1; D remains unclear. Germline values: CDR1 MNHEY, CDR2 SMNVEV (reference sequence). The CDR3 consists of 15 residues. V lost 2 bases and J lost 0, with 10 bases in between. CDR3 nucleotide sequence: TGTGCCAGCAGTTTAGAGGGAAGTATGAACACTGAAGCTTTCTTT. Its translation is CASSLEGSMNTEAFF.

This chain links TRBV6-5 with TRBJ2-7, with D possibly TRBD1 on 7 matching bases. The CDR3 has 14 amino acids. The germline V and J ends were trimmed by 5 bases and 5 bases, with 16 bases remaining between them. Germline V gene data show CDR1 as MNHEY and CDR2 as SVGAGI. The CDR3 coding sequence is TGTGCCAGCAGTCCCGCGGGGACAGCGCACGAGCAGTACTTC. Protein sequence: CASSPAGTAHEQYF.

The V gene is TRBV6-5, the J gene TRBJ1-1, with D possibly matching TRBD1 (5 bases). This CDR3 contains 12 residues. Germline values: CDR1 MNHEY, CDR2 SVGAGI. V shed 6 bases and J shed 4 bases, with 9 bases lying between them. The CDR3 DNA reads as TGTGCCAGCAGCAGGGTGGGCACTGAAGCTTTCTTT. It codes for CASSRVGTEAFF.

The chain couples TRBV19 to TRBJ2-1; 8 bases map to TRBD1. The CDR3 is made up of 13 amino acids. The V gene end was trimmed by 6 bases and the J gene end by 6 bases; junction bases not matched to a gene: 4. From germline, CDR1 is LNHDA and CDR2 SQIVND (reference sequence). CDR3: CASSYTGGNEQFF. In DNA form, the CDR3 reads TGTGCCAGTAGCTATACAGGGGGCAATGAGCAGTTCTTC.

The chain joins TRBV19 to TRBJ1-3; 9 nucleotides match TRBD1. Germline lookup yields CDR1 LNHDA and CDR2 SQIVND (reference sequence). The length of the CDR3 is 14 residues. With 5 bases clipped from V and 8 bases from J, the junction kept 7 bases outside the gene matches. The CDR3 DNA reads TGTGCCAGTAGTGCCCACAGGGGGCGAGACACCATATATTTT. Its protein is CASSAHRGRDTIYF.

The chain joins TRBV6-1 to TRBJ2-5; 8 bases map to TRBD1. Unmatched junction bases numbered 10, after V lost 8 bases and J lost 2 bases. The CDR3 spans 15 residues. Per the germline V gene, CDR1 is MNHNS and CDR2 is SASEGT. The CDR3 is CASSLEGQVQETQYF. CDR3 nucleotide sequence: TGTGCCAGCTCCCTTGAGGGACAGGTTCAAGAGACCCAGTACTTC.

This chain joins TRBV7-6 and TRBJ2-1; 7 bases agree with TRBD1. The CDR3 consists of 16 residues. V shed 5 bases, J shed 6 bases, and the junction held 13 bases outside the gene matches. Germline V gene lookup returns CDR1 SGHVS and CDR2 FNYEAQ. CDR3 DNA sequence: TGTGCCAGCAGCCTCATCGGGACAGCCGGGGCCAATGAGCAGTTCTTC. As protein: CASSLIGTAGANEQFF.

The V gene is TRBV18, the J gene TRBJ2-2; D might be TRBD1 (6 bases). The V gene's germline CDR1 is KGHSH and CDR2 LQKENI. The CDR3 consists of 14 residues. Trimming stripped 4 bases from V and 6 bases from J, with 12 bases between. Here the CDR3 reads CASSQSTGSGELFF. The CDR3 DNA reads as TGTGCCAGCTCACAATCTACAGGGTCCGGGGAGCTGTTTTTT.

The chain joins TRBV9 to TRBJ1-3, with D possibly matching TRBD1 (5 bases). The CDR3 runs 15 residues. Germline V gives CDR1 SGDLS, CDR2 YYNGEE. V shed 4 bases and J shed 3 bases, with 14 bases lying between them. For the CDR3, the DNA is TGTGCCAGCAGCCTAGATGGGGGACTTGGAAACACCATATATTTT. Translation gives CASSLDGGLGNTIYF.

The rearrangement links TRBV5-6 to TRBJ1-2; 8 nucleotides line up with TRBD1. CDR3 size: 18 residues. With V trimmed by 2 bases and J by 4 bases, 16 bases remained unmatched. The germline CDR1 and CDR2 sequences are SGHDT and YYEEEE. Here the CDR3 DNA reads TGTGCCAGCAGCTTATCCGGGACAGGCACCCTCTACGGCTATGGCTACACCTTC. Protein: CASSLSGTGTLYGYGYTF.

The chain carries TRBV11-3 and TRBJ2-5; a weak D match, TRBD1 (5 bases). This CDR3 is 15 amino acids long. CDR1 and CDR2 from the germline V gene are SGHNT and YENEEA. V lost 0 bases to trimming and J lost 5 bases, with 13 bases between them. The CDR3 loop reads CASSLDTDTKETQYF. The CDR3 nucleotides are TGTGCCAGCAGCTTAGATACGGACACCAAGGAGACCCAGTACTTC.

CDR3 loop: CARGGQSSYEQYF. The CDR3 DNA reads as TGTGCCAGGGGGGGACAGAGCTCCTACGAGCAGTACTTC. The chain uses TRBV2 and TRBJ2-7; possibly TRBD1 for D (7 bases). V was trimmed by 9 bases and J by 0 bases, leaving 12 bases between them. CDR3 size: 13 residues. Germline CDR1 is SNHLY and CDR2 is FYNNEI.

V and J are TRBV20-1 and TRBJ2-7; possible D gene TRBD1, 6 bases. Trimming removed 3 bases from V and 6 bases from J, with 9 bases in between. This CDR3 has 11 amino acids. Germline CDR1 reads DFQATT; CDR2 reads SNEGSKA (reference sequence). In nucleotides, the CDR3 is TGCAGTGCTAGTATAGGGGGCGAGCAGTACTTC. It translates to CSASIGGEQYF.

The chain carries TRBV6-6 and TRBJ1-1, with 7 bases matching TRBD1. J was trimmed by 1 base and V by 5 bases; bases with no gene match: 4. CDR3 length: 14 residues. From germline, CDR1 is MNHNY and CDR2 SVGAGI (reference sequence). CDR3: CASSAQGWNTEAFF. The CDR3 DNA reads as TGTGCCAGCAGTGCACAGGGGTGGAACACTGAAGCTTTCTTT.

The V and J genes are TRBV13 and TRBJ2-7; possibly TRBD1 for D (6 bases). V was trimmed by 6 bases and J by 2 bases, leaving 11 bases between them. The CDR3 consists of 13 residues. Germline loops: CDR1 PRHDT, CDR2 FYEKMQ (reference sequence). CDR3 amino acids: CASRREGAYEQYF. The CDR3, as DNA: TGTGCCAGCAGGCGTGAGGGGGCCTACGAGCAGTACTTC.

The chain recombines TRBV19 with TRBJ1-2, with unresolved D. This CDR3 contains 12 residues. CDR1 is LNHDA, CDR2 SQIVND, per germline (reference sequence). V lost 7 bases, J lost 2 bases, and 8 bases lay in between. CDR3 sequence: CASTASNYGYTF. In nucleotides, the CDR3 is TGTGCCAGTACAGCGTCCAACTATGGCTACACCTTC.

This chain uses TRBV5-4 with TRBJ1-4; 8 bases are a match to TRBD1. Germline CDR1 reads SGHNT; CDR2 reads YYREEE (reference sequence). V was clipped by 4 bases and J by 6 bases; unmatched bases: 5. The CDR3 is 14 amino acids. CDR3 nucleotides: TGTGCCAGCAGCCCGGGACAGGTCGATGAAAAACTGTTTTTT. Its translation is CASSPGQVDEKLFF.

This chain connects TRBV12-2 to TRBJ1-5; the table's D call, TRBD1, has no DNA check behind it. TRBV12-2 is a documented pseudogene. The CDR3 is 16 amino acids. CDR3 nucleotide sequence: TGTGCAAGTCGCCCCGATCATTCGACAGGGTGGAAGCCCCAGCATTTT. Encoded protein: CASRPDHSTGWKPQHF.